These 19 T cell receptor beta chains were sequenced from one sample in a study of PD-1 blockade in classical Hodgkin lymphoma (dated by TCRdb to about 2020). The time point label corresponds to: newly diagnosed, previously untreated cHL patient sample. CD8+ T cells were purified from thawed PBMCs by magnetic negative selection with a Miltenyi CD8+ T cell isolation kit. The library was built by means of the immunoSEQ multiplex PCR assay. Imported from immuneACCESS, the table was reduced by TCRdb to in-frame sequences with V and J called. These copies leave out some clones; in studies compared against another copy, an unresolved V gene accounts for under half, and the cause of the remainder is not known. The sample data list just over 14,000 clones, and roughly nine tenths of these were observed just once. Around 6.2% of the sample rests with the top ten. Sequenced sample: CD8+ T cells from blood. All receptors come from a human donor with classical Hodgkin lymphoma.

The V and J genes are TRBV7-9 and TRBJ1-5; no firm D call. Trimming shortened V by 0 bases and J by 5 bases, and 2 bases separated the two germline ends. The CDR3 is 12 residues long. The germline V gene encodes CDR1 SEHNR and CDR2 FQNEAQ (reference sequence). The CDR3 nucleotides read TGTGCCAGCAGCTTAGCAGATCAGCCCCAGCATTTT. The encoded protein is CASSLADQPQHF. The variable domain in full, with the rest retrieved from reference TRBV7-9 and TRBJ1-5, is DTGVSQNPRHKITKRGQNVTFRCDPISEHNRLYWYRQTLGQGPEFLTYFQNEAQLEKSRLLSDRFSAERPKGSFSTLEIQRTEQGDSAMYLCASSLADQPQHFGDGTRLSIL.

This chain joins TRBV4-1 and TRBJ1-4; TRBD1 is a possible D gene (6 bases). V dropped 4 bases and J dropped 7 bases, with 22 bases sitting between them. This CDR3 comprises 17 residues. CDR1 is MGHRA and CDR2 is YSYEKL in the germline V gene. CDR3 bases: TGCGCCAGCAGCCGCACTATGTCGGCGGGAGGGGGTGAAAAACTGTTTTTT. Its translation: CASSRTMSAGGGEKLFF.

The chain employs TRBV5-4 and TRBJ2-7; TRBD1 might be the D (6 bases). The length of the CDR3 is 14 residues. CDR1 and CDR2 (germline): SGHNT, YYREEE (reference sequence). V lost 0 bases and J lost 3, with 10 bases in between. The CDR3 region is CASSLAAGVYEQYF. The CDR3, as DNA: TGTGCCAGCAGCTTGGCGGCAGGGGTCTACGAGCAGTACTTC.

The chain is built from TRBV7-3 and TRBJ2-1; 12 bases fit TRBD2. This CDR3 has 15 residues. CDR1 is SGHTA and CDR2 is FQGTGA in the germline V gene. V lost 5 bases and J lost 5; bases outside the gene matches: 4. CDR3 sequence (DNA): TGTGCCAGCAGCGCGGGACTAGCGGGCAACAATGAGCAGTTCTTC. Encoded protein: CASSAGLAGNNEQFF. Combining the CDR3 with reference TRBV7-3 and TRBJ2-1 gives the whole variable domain GAGVSQTPSNKVTEKGKYVELRCDPISGHTALYWYRQSLGQGPEFLIYFQGTGAADDSGLPNDRFFAVRPEGSVSTLKIQRTERGDSAVYLCASSAGLAGNNEQFFGPGTRLTVL.

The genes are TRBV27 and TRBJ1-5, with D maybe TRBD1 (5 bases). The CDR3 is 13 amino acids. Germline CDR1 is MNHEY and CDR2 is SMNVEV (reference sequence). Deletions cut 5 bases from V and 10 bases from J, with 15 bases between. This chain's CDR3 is CASSPGEDGPQHF. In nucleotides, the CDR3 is TGTGCCAGCAGTCCGGGGGAGGACGGTCCCCAGCATTTT.

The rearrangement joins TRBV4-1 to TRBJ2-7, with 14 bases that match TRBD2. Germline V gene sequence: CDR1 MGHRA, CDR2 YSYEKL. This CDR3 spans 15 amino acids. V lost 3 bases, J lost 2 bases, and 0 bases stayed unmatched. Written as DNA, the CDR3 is TGCGCCAGCAGCCAGACTAGCGGGAGGGCCTACGAGCAGTACTTC. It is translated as CASSQTSGRAYEQYF.

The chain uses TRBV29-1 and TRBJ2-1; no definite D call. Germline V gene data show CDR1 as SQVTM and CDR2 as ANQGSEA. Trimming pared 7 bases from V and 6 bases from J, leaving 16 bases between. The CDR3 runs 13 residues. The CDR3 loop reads CSARPPLGNEQFF. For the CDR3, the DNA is TGCAGCGCCCGACCCCCTCTAGGCAATGAGCAGTTCTTC.

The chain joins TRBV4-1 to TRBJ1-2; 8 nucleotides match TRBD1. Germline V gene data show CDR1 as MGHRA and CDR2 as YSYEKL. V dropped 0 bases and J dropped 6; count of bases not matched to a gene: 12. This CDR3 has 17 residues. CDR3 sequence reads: CASSQDEGGQGIDGYTF. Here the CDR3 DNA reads TGCGCCAGCAGCCAAGATGAAGGTGGACAGGGCATCGATGGCTACACCTTC.

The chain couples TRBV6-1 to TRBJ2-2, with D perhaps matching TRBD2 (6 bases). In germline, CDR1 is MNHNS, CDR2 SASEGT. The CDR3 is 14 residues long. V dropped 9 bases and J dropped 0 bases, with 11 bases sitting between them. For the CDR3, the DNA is TGTGCCAGTCCCGGGGGAACGAACACCGGGGAGCTGTTTTTT. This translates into CASPGGTNTGELFF.

This chain's CDR3 is CASSQVGQLNTEAFF. Here the CDR3 DNA reads TGCGCCAGCAGCCAAGTGGGACAGTTGAACACTGAAGCTTTCTTT. The chain recombines TRBV4-1 with TRBJ1-1, with 7 bases fitting TRBD1. J lost 0 bases, V lost 1 base, and 2 bases had no gene match. CDR1 and CDR2 (germline): MGHRA, YSYEKL. CDR3 length: 15 residues.

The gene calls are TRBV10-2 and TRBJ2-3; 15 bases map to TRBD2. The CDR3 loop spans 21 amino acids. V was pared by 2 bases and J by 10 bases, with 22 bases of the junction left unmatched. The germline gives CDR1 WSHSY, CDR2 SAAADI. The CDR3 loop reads CASSEIPGLAGGRVFDGAQYF. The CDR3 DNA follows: TGCGCCAGCAGTGAGATCCCGGGACTAGCGGGAGGCAGGGTGTTCGATGGTGCGCAGTATTTT.

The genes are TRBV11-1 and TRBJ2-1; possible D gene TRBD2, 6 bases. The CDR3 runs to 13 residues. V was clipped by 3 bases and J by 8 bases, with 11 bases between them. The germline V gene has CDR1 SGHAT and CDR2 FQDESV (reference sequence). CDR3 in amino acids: CASSLGGADEQFF. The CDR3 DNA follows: TGTGCCAGCAGCTTGGGGGGAGCCGATGAGCAGTTCTTC.

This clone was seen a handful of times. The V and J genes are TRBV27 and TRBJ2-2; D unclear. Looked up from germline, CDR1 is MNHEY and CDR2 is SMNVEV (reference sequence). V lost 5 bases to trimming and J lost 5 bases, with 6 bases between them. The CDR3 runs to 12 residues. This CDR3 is CASSPLTGELFF. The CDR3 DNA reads TGTGCCAGCAGTCCTCTAACCGGGGAGCTGTTTTTT.

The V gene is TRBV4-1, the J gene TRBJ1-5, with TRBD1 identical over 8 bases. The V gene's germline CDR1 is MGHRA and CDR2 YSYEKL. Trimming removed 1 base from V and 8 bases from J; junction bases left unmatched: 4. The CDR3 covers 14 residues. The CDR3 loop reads CASSQGWGQEPQHF. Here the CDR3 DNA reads TGCGCCAGCAGCCAAGGTTGGGGACAGGAGCCCCAGCATTTT.

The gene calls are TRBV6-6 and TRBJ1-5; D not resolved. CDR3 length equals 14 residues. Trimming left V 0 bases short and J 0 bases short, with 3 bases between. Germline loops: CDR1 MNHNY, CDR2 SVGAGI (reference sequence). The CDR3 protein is CASSYSISNQPQHF. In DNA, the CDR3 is TGTGCCAGCAGTTACTCGATTAGCAATCAGCCCCAGCATTTT.

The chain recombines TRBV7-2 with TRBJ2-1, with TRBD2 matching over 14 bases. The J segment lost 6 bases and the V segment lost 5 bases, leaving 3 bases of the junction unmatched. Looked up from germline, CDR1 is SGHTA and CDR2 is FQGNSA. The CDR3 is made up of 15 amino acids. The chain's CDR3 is CASSAGLAGGNEQFF. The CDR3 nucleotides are TGTGCCAGCAGCGCCGGACTAGCGGGAGGCAATGAGCAGTTCTTC.

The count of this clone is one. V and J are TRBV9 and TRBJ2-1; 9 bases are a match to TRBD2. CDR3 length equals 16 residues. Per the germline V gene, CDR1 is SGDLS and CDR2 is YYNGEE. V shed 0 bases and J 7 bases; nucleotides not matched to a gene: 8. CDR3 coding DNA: TGTGCCAGCAGCGTAGAACTAGCGGGTTTTCGAAATGAGCAGTTCTTC. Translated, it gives CASSVELAGFRNEQFF.

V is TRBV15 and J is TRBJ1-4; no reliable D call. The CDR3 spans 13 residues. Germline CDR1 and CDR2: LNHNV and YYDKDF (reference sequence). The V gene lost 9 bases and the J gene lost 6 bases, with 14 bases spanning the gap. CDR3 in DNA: TGTGCCACAAGGTTGGACCGGCATGAAAAACTGTTTTTT. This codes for CATRLDRHEKLFF. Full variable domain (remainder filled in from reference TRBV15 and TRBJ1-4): DAMVIQNPRYQVTQFGKPVTLSCSQTLNHNVMYWYQQKSSQAPKLLFHYYDKDFNNEADTPDNFQSRRPNTSFCFLDIRSPGLGDTAMYLCATRLDRHEKLFFGSGTQLSVL.

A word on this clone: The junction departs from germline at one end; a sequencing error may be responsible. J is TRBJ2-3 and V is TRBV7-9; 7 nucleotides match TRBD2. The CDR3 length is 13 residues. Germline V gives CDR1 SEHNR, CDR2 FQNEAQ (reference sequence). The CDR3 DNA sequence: TGTGCCAGCACCTTACTAGCGACAGATACGCAGTATTTT. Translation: CASTLLATDTQYF.